Reported below is one T cell receptor (beta chain). Its antigen is still unknown. The sample originates from a study of graft-versus-host responses after intestinal transplantation. Sequencing was performed with immunoSEQ multiplex PCR; in TCRdb, only in-frame clones are kept and a portion is missing. The repertoire holds some 90,000 clones, with approximately 92% as singletons. The CDR3 consists of 13 residues. Deletions cut 0 bases from V and 3 bases from J, with 5 bases between. From germline, CDR1 is SGHDN and CDR2 FVKESK. The source material was unstimulated CD8+ T cells sorted from spleen or lymph node cells, sampled before intestinal transplant. The chain employs TRBV14 and TRBJ1-1; tentative D call: TRBD1 (5 bases). This receptor was taken from a human donor who received an intestinal transplant. CDR3 loop: CASSQETDTEAFF. CDR3 nucleotide sequence: TGTGCCAGCAGCCAAGAGACAGACACTGAAGCTTTCTTT.